This T cell receptor (beta chain) was recorded in a study of beta chain features in type 1 diabetes. Study conclusions and caveats: TCRB CDR3s from Type 1 diabetes patients were moderately but significantly shorter in all four CD4+ subsets.

To note about this clone: Its antigen is currently unknown.

Expressed TCRB transcripts were sequenced after all isolated RNA was converted to cDNA. Generated by immunoSEQ multiplex PCR, the TCRdb table keeps only in-frame clones and is missing some. The profile shows 120,000 or so clones, about 17% of them singletons. Markers CD45RO/CCR7/CD25/CD127/CD95/CD27 served to sort CD4+ naive, central memory, regulatory and stem cell-like memory cells. Source material: central memory CD4+ T cells from blood. This sequence was found in a young man with type 1 diabetes.

The CDR3 spells CSVGLQGPVHEQYF. The CDR3 nucleotides read TGCAGCGTTGGGTTACAGGGGCCGGTACACGAGCAGTACTTC. This sequence joins TRBV29-1 and TRBJ2-7; TRBD1 matches 7 bases. V lost 4 bases and J lost 5; bases outside the gene matches: 11. CDR1 and CDR2 (germline): SQVTM, ANQGSEA. This CDR3 has 14 residues.